What follows are 10 T cell receptor beta chains derived from one specimen sequenced in a study of response to subunit inactivated influenza vaccine. TCRdb processed the RT-PCR reads anew with MiXCR; each CDR3 protein has one entry. The data contain around 580,000 distinct CDR3 sequences, 12% of them seen just once; the ten biggest clones take up more than 8.5%. The sequences come from PBMCs from blood, collected on the day of vaccination. Receptors were obtained from a middle-aged man who received an inactivated influenza vaccine.

The gene calls are TRBV20-1 and TRBJ2-1; TRBD2 is a possible D gene (6 bases). The length of the CDR3 is 14 residues. The germline V gene has CDR1 DFQATT and CDR2 SNEGSKA (reference sequence). Trimming cost V 0 bases and J 7 bases, with 13 bases left between them. The DNA for the CDR3 is TGCAGTGCTAGAGATCAGGCGGGGAGGAATGAGCAGTTCTTC. It codes for CSARDQAGRNEQFF.

The V gene is TRBV25-1, the J gene TRBJ1-4; 8 nucleotides align to TRBD1. Germline V CDR1 and CDR2: MGHDK, SYGVNS. The trim removed 5 bases at V and 3 bases at J, leaving 5 bases unmatched. The CDR3 loop spans 15 amino acids. This CDR3 is CASSRQGAANEKLFF. CDR3 sequence (DNA): TGTGCCAGCAGTCGTCAGGGGGCGGCTAATGAAAAACTGTTTTTT.

The sample holds a few counts of this clonotype. The chain employs TRBV6-1 and TRBJ2-7; 9 bases match TRBD1. Germline V gene data show CDR1 as MNHNS and CDR2 as SASEGT. J was trimmed by 2 bases and V by 6 bases; bases with no gene match: 8. The CDR3 is 15 residues long. The CDR3 DNA is TGTGCCAGCAGCCGAAACCGGGACAGGGCCTACGAGCAGTACTTC. Protein: CASSRNRDRAYEQYF.

This chain uses TRBV4-2 with TRBJ2-3, with 11 bases aligning to TRBD2. V shed 3 bases, J shed 6 bases, and the junction held 8 bases outside the gene matches. The CDR3 covers 16 residues. The germline gives CDR1 LGHNA, CDR2 YNFKEQ. For the CDR3, the DNA is TGTGCCAGCAGCCAGGTAGCGGGGGGGCATCGGGATACGCAGTATTTT. Protein: CASSQVAGGHRDTQYF.

This clonotype was recorded many times. V gene TRBV4-2 combines with J gene TRBJ2-1; 16 bases fit TRBD2. Germline CDR1 is LGHNA and CDR2 is YNFKEQ. After removal of 2 bases from V and 4 bases from J, the junction contained 5 bases not matched to a gene. The CDR3 spans 18 residues. The CDR3 DNA sequence: TGTGCCAGCAGCCAATCGGGACTAGCGGGAGGGCCTTACAATGAGCAGTTCTTC. Protein sequence: CASSQSGLAGGPYNEQFF.

This clonotype turned up a few times. V usage is TRBV20-1 and J usage is TRBJ2-7; no clear D gene. Germline V CDR1 and CDR2: DFQATT, SNEGSKA (reference sequence). There are 13 residues in the CDR3. The germline V and J ends were trimmed by 3 bases and 5 bases, with 14 bases remaining between them. CDR3 nucleotides: TGCAGTGCTAGTCTCCTCCCGTTGAACGAGCAGTACTTC. It is translated as CSASLLPLNEQYF.

The chain recombines TRBV12-3 or TRBV12-4 with TRBJ1-4, with D possibly being TRBD1 (5 bases). V was trimmed by 9 bases and J by 6 bases, leaving 11 bases between them. There are 12 residues in the CDR3. The CDR3 sequence: CASQGSDEKLFF. CDR3 coding DNA: TGTGCCAGTCAGGGTTCCGATGAAAAACTGTTTTTT.

In its sample, this clonotype was seen a few times. CDR3 DNA sequence: TGTGCCAGCAGTCTGCTGGGATCCTATAATTCACCCCTCCACTTT. It yields the protein CASSLLGSYNSPLHF. V gene TRBV12-3 or TRBV12-4 combines with J gene TRBJ1-6; no clear D. The V end lost 5 bases, the J end lost 1 base, and 9 bases lay between the germline ends. CDR3 length: 15 amino acids.

This chain joins TRBV3-1 and TRBJ2-1; TRBD2 matches at 11 bases. CDR1 is LGHDT, CDR2 YNNKEL, per germline (reference sequence). This CDR3 is 16 amino acids long. Germline trimming cut 0 bases from V and 6 bases from J; bases unmatched to any gene: 4. CDR3 sequence: CASSQDLGTSGNEQFF. The CDR3 nucleotides are TGTGCCAGCAGCCAAGATCTAGGGACTAGCGGCAATGAGCAGTTCTTC.

The CDR3 region has the DNA TGTGCCATCAGTGATTTCACTGAAGCTTTCTTT. It translates to CAISDFTEAFF. This chain connects TRBV10-3 to TRBJ1-1; D not certain. This CDR3 spans 11 amino acids. The V gene lost 3 bases and the J gene lost 4 bases, with 3 bases spanning the gap. Germline assignment: CDR1 ENHRY and CDR2 SYGVKD.